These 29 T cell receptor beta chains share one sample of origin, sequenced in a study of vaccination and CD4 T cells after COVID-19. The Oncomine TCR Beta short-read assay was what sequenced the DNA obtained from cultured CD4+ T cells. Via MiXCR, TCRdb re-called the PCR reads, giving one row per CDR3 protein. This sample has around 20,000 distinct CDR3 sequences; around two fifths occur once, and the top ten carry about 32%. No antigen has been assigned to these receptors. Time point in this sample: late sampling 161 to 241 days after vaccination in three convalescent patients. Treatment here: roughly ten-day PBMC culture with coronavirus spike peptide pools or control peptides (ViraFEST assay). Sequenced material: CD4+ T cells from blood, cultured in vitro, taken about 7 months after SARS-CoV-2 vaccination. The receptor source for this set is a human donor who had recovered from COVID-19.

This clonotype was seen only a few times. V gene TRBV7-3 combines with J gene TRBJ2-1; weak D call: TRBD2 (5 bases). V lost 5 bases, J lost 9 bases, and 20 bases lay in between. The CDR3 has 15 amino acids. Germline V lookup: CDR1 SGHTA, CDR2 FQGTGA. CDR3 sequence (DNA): TGTGCCAGCAGCCCCTATTCTAGAGAGGGCGGTGAGCAGTTCTTC. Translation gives CASSPYSREGGEQFF.

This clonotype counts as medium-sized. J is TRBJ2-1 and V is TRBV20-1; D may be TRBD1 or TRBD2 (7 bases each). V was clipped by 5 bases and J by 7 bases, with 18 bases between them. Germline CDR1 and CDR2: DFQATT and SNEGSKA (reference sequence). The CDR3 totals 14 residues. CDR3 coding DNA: TGCAGTGCTTCCTCGACAGGGAGGGGGAATGAGCAGTTCTTC. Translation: CSASSTGRGNEQFF.

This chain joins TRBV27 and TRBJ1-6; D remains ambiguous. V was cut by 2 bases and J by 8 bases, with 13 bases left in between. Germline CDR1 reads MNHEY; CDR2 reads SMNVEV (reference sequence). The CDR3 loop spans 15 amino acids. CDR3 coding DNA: TGTGCCAGCAGTTTACTTAGCGGCAGTCATTCACCCCTCCACTTT. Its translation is CASSLLSGSHSPLHF.

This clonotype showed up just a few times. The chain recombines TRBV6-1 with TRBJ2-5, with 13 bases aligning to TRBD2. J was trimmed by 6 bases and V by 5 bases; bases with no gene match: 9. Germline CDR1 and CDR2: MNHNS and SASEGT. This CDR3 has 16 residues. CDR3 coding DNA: TGTGCCAGCAGTCCTATACTAGCGGGGGGGCTAAAGACCCAGTACTTC. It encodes CASSPILAGGLKTQYF.

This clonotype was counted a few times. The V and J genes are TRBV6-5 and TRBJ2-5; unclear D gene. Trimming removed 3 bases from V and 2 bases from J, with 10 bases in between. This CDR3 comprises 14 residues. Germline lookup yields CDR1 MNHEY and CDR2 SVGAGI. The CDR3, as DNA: TGTGCCAGCAGTTATTGGGCCTCGCAAGAGACCCAGTACTTC. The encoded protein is CASSYWASQETQYF.

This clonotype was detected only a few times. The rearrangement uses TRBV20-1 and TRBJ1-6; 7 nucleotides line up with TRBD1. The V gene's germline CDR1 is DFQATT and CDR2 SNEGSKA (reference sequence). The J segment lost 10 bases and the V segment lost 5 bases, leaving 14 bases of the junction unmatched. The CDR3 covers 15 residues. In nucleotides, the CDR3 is TGCAGTGCTGAAGCCTACAGGGGCGAATTATCACCCCTCCACTTT. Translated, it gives CSAEAYRGELSPLHF.

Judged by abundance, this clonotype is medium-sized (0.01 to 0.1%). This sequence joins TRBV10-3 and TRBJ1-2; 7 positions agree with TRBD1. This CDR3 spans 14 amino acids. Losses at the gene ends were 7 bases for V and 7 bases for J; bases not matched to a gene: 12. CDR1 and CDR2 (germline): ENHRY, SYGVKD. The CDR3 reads CAITSTGAHSGYTF. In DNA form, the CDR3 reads TGTGCCATCACCTCAACAGGGGCACACAGTGGCTACACCTTC.

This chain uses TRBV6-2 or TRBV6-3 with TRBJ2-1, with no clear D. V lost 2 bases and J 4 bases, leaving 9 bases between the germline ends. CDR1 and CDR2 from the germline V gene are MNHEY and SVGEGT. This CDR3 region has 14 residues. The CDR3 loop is CASSYKHKYNEQFF. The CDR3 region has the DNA TGTGCCAGCAGTTACAAACACAAATACAATGAGCAGTTCTTC.

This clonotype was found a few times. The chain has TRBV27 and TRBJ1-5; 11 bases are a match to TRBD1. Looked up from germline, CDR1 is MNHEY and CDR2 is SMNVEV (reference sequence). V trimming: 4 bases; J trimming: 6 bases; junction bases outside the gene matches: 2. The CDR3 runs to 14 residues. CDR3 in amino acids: CASSYGTGGQPQHF. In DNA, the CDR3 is TGTGCCAGCAGTTACGGGACAGGGGGTCAGCCCCAGCATTTT.

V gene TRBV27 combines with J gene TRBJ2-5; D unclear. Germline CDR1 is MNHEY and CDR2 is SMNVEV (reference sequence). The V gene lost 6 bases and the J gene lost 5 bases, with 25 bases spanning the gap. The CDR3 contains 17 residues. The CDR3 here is CASSPPDRVVFRETQYF. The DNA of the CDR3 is TGTGCCAGCAGCCCCCCCGATAGAGTCGTCTTTCGGGAGACCCAGTACTTC.

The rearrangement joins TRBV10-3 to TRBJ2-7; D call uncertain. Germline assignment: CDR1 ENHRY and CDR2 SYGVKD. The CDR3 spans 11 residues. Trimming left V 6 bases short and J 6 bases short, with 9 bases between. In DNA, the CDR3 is TGTGCCATCAGCCAAACGGGCGAGCAGTACTTC. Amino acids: CAISQTGEQYF.

In DNA form, the CDR3 reads TGTGCCAGCAGCTTGGGCCCTGGCGGCTTGGGGGGGGCCCAGCATTTT. Protein product: CASSLGPGGLGGAQHF. The V call is TRBV5-6, the J call TRBJ1-5; the D gene is possibly TRBD1 (5 bases). Per the germline V gene, CDR1 is SGHDT and CDR2 is YYEEEE. V was trimmed by 0 bases and J by 11 bases, leaving 21 bases between them. The CDR3 is 16 residues long.

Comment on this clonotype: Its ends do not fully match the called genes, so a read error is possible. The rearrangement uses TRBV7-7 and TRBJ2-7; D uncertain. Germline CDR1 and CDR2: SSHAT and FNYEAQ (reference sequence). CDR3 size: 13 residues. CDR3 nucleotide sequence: TGTGCTAGCAGCTTAAACCAGAACTACGAGCAGTACTTC. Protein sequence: CASSLNQNYEQYF. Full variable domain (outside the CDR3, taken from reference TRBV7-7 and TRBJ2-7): GAGVSQSPRYKVTKRGQDVTLRCDPISSHATLYWYQQALGQGPEFLTYFNYEAQPDKSGLPSDRFSAERPEGSISTLTIQRTEQRDSAMYRCASSLNQNYEQYFGPGTRLTVT.

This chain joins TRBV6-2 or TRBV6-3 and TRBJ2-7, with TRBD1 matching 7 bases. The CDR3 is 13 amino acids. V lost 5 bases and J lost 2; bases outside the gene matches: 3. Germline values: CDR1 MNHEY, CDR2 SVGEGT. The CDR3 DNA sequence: TGTGCCAGCAGTCTCGGGACAGCCTACGAGCAGTACTTC. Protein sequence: CASSLGTAYEQYF.

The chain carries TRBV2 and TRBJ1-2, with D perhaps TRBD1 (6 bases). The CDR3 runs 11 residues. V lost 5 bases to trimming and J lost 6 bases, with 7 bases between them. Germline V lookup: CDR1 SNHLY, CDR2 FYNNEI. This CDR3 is CASSNRDGYTF. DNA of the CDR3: TGTGCCAGCAGTAACAGGGATGGCTACACCTTC.

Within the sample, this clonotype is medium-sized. CDR3 sequence: CSASLDWGRAFF. The CDR3 nucleotides are TGCAGTGCTAGTTTAGACTGGGGCCGAGCTTTCTTT. The chain links TRBV20-1 to TRBJ1-1; a weak D match, TRBD1 (5 bases). The germline V gene has CDR1 DFQATT and CDR2 SNEGSKA (reference sequence). V gave up 3 bases and J gave up 10 bases, with 15 bases separating them. This CDR3 region has 12 residues.

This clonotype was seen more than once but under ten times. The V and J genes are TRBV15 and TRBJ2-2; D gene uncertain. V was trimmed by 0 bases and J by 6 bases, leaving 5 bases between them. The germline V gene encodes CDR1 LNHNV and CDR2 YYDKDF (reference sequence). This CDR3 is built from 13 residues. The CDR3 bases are TGTGCCACCAGCAGAGATAGGTCCGGGGAGCTGTTTTTT. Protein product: CATSRDRSGELFF.

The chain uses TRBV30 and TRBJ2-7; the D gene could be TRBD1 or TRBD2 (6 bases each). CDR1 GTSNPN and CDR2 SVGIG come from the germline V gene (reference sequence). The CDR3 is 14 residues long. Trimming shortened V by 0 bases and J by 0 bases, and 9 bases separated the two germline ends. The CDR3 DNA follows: TGTGCCTGGAGTGTAGGAGGGGGCTCCTACGAGCAGTACTTC. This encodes CAWSVGGGSYEQYF. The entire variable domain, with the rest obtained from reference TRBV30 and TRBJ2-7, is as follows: SQTIHQWPATLVQPVGSPLSLECTVEGTSNPNLYWYRQAAGRGLQLLFYSVGIGQISSEVPQNLSASRPQDRQFILSSKKLLLSDSGFYLCAWSVGGGSYEQYFGPGTRLTVT.

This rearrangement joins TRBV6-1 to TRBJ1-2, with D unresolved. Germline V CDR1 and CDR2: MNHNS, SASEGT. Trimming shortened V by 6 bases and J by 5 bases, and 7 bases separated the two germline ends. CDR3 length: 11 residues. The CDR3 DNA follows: TGTGCCAGCAGAAAGGGTTATGGCTACACCTTC. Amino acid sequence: CASRKGYGYTF.

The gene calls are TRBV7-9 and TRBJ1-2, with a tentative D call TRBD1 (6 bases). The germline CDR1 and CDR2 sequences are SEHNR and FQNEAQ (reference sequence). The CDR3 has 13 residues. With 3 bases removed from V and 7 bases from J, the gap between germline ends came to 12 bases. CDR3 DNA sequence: TGTGCCAGCAGCTTGGGAAGGGGGAGTGGCTACACCTTC. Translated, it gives CASSLGRGSGYTF.

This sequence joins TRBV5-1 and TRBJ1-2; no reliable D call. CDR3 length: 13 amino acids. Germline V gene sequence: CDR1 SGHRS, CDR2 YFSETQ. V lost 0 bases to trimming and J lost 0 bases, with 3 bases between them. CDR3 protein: CASSLVPNYGYTF. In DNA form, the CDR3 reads TGCGCCAGCAGCTTGGTACCTAACTATGGCTACACCTTC.

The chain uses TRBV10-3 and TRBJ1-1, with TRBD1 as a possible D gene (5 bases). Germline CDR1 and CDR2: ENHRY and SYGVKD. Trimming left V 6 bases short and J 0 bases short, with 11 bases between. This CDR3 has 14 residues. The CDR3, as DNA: TGTGCCATCAGGCCCGGGGCTATGAACACTGAAGCTTTCTTT. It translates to CAIRPGAMNTEAFF.

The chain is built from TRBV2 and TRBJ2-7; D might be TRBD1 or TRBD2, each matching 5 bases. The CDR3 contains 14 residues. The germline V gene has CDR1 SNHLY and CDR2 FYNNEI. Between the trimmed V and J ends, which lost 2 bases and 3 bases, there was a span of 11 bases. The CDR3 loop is CASSEQGVLYEQYF. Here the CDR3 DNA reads TGTGCCAGCAGTGAACAGGGAGTTCTCTACGAGCAGTACTTC.

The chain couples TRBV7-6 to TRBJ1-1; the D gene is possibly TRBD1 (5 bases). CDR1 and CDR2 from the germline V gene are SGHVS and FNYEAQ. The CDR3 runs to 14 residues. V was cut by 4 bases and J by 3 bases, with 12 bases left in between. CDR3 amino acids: CASSSLGPDTEAFF. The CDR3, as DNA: TGTGCCAGCAGCTCGCTGGGACCGGACACTGAAGCTTTCTTT.

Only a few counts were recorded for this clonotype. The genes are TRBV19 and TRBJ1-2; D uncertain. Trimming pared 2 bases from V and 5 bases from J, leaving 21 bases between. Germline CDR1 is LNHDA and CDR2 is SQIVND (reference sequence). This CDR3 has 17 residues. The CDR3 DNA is TGTGCCAGTAGTATACCCCCGTCGTGGGAGGGAACTTATGGCTACACCTTC. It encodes CASSIPPSWEGTYGYTF. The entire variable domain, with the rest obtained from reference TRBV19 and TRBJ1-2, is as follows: DGGITQSPKYLFRKEGQNVTLSCEQNLNHDAMYWYRQDPGQGLRLIYYSQIVNDFQKGDIAEGYSVSREKKESFPLTVTSAQKNPTAFYLCASSIPPSWEGTYGYTFGSGTRLTVV.

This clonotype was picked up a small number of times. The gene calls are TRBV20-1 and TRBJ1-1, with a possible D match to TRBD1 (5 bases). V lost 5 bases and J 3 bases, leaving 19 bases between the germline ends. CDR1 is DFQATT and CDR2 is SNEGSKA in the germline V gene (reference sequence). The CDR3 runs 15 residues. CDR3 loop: CSALPGLGGDTEAFF. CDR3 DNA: TGCAGTGCTCTCCCCGGACTTGGGGGAGACACTGAAGCTTTCTTT.

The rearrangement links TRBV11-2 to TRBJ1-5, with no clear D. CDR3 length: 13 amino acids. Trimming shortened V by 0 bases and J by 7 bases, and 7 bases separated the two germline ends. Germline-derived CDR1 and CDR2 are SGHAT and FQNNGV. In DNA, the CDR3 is TGTGCCAGCAGCTTAGATCCGTTCCAGCCCCAGCATTTT. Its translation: CASSLDPFQPQHF.

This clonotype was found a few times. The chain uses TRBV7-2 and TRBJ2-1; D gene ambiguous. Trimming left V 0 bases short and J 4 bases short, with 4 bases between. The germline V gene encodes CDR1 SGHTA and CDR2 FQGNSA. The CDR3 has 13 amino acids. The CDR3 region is CASSLARYNEQFF. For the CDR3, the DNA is TGTGCCAGCAGCTTAGCGCGGTACAATGAGCAGTTCTTC.

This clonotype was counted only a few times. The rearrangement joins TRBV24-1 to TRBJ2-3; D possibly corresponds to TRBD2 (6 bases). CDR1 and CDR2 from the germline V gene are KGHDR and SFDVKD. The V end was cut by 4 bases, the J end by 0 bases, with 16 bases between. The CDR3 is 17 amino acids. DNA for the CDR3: TGTGCCACCAGTGACCCAGGTCCGGCGGGAAGCACAGATACGCAGTATTTT. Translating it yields CATSDPGPAGSTDTQYF.